This T cell receptor (beta chain) is drawn from a study of OX40 agonist ivuxolimab in advanced cancers. Overall study context: The drug used for patients, ivuxolimab, was an agonistic anti-OX40 (CD134) antibody. There were three patients with partial responses, one having hepatocellular carcinoma and two cutaneous melanoma. Hepatocellular carcinoma, melanoma, renal cell or head and neck cancer occurred in dose-escalation patients. Subjects had a mean age of about 65 years, with a range of roughly 20 to 79; more than 75% were male.

Profiling relied on immunoSEQ multiplex PCR, and the TCRdb table lists in-frame clones only, not all of them. The repertoire consists of tens of thousands of clones, with around 90% occurring once and the leading ten covering approximately 12%. Sequences were derived from CD4+ or CD8+ T cells sorted from blood, sampled in a trial of the OX40 agonist ivuxolimab. The TCR sequence derives from an adult with an advanced solid tumor such as melanoma, head and neck, liver or kidney cancer.

This CDR3 reads CASSYYTGEVYEQYF. The CDR3 DNA is TGTGCCAGCAGTTACTATACAGGGGAGGTGTACGAGCAGTACTTC. The genes are TRBV6-5 and TRBJ2-7; D is perhaps TRBD1 (7 bases). Trimming shortened V by 1 base and J by 4 bases, and 14 bases separated the two germline ends. CDR3 length equals 15 residues. The germline gives CDR1 MNHEY, CDR2 SVGAGI.